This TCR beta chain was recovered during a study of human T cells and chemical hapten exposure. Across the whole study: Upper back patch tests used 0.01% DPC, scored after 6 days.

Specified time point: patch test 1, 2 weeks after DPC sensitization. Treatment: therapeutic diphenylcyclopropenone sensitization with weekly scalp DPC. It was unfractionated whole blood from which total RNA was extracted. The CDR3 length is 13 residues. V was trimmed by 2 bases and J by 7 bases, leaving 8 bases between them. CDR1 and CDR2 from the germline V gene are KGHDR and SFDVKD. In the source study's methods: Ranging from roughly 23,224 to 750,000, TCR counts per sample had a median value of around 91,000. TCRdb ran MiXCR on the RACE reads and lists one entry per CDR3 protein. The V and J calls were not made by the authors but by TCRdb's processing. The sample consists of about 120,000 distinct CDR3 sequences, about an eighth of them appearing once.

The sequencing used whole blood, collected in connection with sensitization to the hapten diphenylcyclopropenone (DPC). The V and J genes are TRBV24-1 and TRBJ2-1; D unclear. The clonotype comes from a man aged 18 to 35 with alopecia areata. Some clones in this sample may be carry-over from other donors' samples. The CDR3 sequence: CATSDSPGNEQFF. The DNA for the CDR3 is TGTGCCACCAGTGATTCTCCCGGGAATGAGCAGTTCTTC.